The rows below give T cell receptor beta chains drawn from one sample of a study of blood T cells in healthy people across ages. TCRdb analysed the 5' RACE reads with MiXCR anew, one entry per CDR3 protein. Counted here are about a million distinct CDR3 sequences, about two fifths occurring once; the ten biggest clones make up under 15%. Sequencing used blood. These receptors originate from a man aged 18 to 30 in good health. Both conserved end residues are part of each CDR3.

v_gene | CDR3aa
TRBV20-1 | CSARDQRRAAYEQYF
TRBV4-3 | CASSSVGTANTGELFF
TRBV5-8 | CASSLDWAASNYGYTF
TRBV4-2 | CASSQDIRRPQHF
TRBV4-2 | CASSQEGGGRGDAYEQYF
TRBV20-1 | CSARSSNGYTF
TRBV4-3 | CASSQSRRYEKLFF
TRBV7-2 | CASSSNQGSEAFF
TRBV2 | CAGRGTGDSTDTQYF
TRBV5-6 | CASSLGFGANVLTF
TRBV5-5 | CASSTGTGILNYGYTF
TRBV6-2/TRBV6-3 | CASRARGYEQYF
TRBV20-1 | CSARPYEQFF
TRBV11-2 | CASSLMGQVSTDTQYF
TRBV11-1 | CASSSHGQGYNEQFF
TRBV5-1 | CASISSRRINTEAFF
TRBV6-2/TRBV6-3 | CASSPQDGTYNSPLHF
TRBV4-3 | CASSQDPGGSNIQYF
TRBV6-2/TRBV6-3 | CASRSSSYNEQFF
TRBV5-6 | CASSLRLGANTEAFF
TRBV5-1 | CASSPGPINTDTQYF
TRBV10-3 | CAISEGRGQNTEAFF
TRBV5-1 | CASSFIPGSYNEQFF
TRBV7-3 | CASRGDGDEKLFF
TRBV4-1 | CANSPVPGQLNIQYF
TRBV5-1 | CASSLTSGESNEQFF
TRBV6-2/TRBV6-3 | CASSASPGQGTYEQYF
TRBV21-1 | CASGKILINYEQYF
TRBV12-3/TRBV12-4 | CASSFVVGQFNQPQHF
TRBV7-6 | CASSFGTGDYGYTF
TRBV6-5 | CASSSSGFDYGYTF
TRBV9 | CASSTPRGKVANYGYTF
TRBV7-2 | CASSPRVGLNEKLFF
TRBV9 | CASSVVSGTQYF
TRBV2 | CASSEDRGLDGYTF
TRBV6-5 | CASSSPSGPYTQYF
TRBV20-1 | CSARDGLLGNEQFF
TRBV2 | CTSSELGRRDTQYF
TRBV28 | CASSPPSQNIQYF
TRBV20-1 | CSARAGIPEQFF
TRBV12-3/TRBV12-4 | CASSGGAGRTDTQYF
TRBV7-2 | CASSLDVSGTDTQYF
TRBV2 | CASSEPRLAYEQYF
TRBV20-1 | CSARAGNSYNEQFF
TRBV20-1 | CSARVAENGGYTF
TRBV5-1 | CASSVTGGLNYGYTF
TRBV9 | CASSFRLAGGPTDTQYF
TRBV2 | CASRTDRGQPQHF
TRBV20-1 | CSAWEKPYEQYF
TRBV10-3 | CAIRIQKIDRDGYTF
TRBV4-1 | CASSGPAKNIQYF
TRBV7-2 | CASSLQRTGGYEKLFF
TRBV6-2/TRBV6-3 | CASSQLDSVAMSQHF
TRBV12-3/TRBV12-4 | CASSNRGPTGELFF
TRBV7-3 | CASSLGRGGGTDTQYF
TRBV2 | CASSRTSANTGELFF
TRBV14 | CASSHRDRVRLNEQFF
TRBV19 | CASSLGTGDTGELFF
TRBV14 | CASSHLTGPGTEAFF